This T cell receptor beta chain appears in the sequencing data of a study of immune cell composition in non-small cell lung cancer. CDR1 LNHNV and CDR2 YYDKDF come from the germline V gene (reference sequence). With V trimmed by 1 base and J by 5 bases, 12 bases remained unmatched. The CDR3 spans 18 residues. Normal lung was sampled as far from the tumour as possible, at least 3 cm. Details on this clone: Its specificity is unknown.

Sequencing used immunoSEQ multiplex PCR; TCRdb keeps in-frame clones, though not all of them. The sample lists 2,000 to 2,500 clones, approximately 74% seen once, with about 27% in the top ten. Whole-study results and caveats: Tumour TCR-beta clonality showed no significant link to smoking pack-years.

Sequencing was carried out using non-adjacent lung tissue. This receptor was taken from a human donor with non-small cell lung cancer. The rearrangement joins TRBV15 to TRBJ2-1, with TRBD2 matching 9 bases. The CDR3 here is CATSRAPAGGPRDNEQFF. In DNA form, the CDR3 reads TGTGCCACCAGCAGAGCCCCGGCGGGGGGGCCCCGTGACAATGAGCAGTTCTTC.